Below, 16 T cell receptor beta chains from the same sample are listed, as sequenced in a study of shared clonotypes between healthy human individuals. Repertoires were generated with immunoSEQ multiplex PCR, while TCRdb's copy carries only in-frame clones and drops some. The sample consists of hundreds of thousands of clones, roughly 70% of them appearing once. Sample: memory CD4+ T cells sorted from blood. Specified subset: CD45RA-negative fraction. The receptors were gathered from a woman between 25 and 40 years old in good health.

The chain has TRBV25-1 and TRBJ2-6, with 10 bases identical to TRBD1. V gave up 4 bases and J gave up 2 bases; unmatched junction bases: 5. The germline gives CDR1 MGHDK, CDR2 SYGVNS. The CDR3 runs 17 residues. Here the CDR3 DNA reads TGTGCCAGCAGTGGATTTGGACAGGGGGCTGGGGCCAACGTCCTGACTTTC. Translating gives CASSGFGQGAGANVLTF.

CDR3 coding DNA: TGTGCCAGCAGCTTACAGGGGGCTTCTAATGAAAAACTGTTTTTT. Its translation is CASSLQGASNEKLFF. The gene calls are TRBV11-1 and TRBJ1-4; 8 bases fit TRBD1. CDR3 length: 15 amino acids. Looked up from germline, CDR1 is SGHAT and CDR2 is FQDESV (reference sequence). J gave up 3 bases and V 2 bases, and 2 bases lay outside the gene matches.

As regards this clone: The identical CDR3 is also encoded by other nucleotide sequences in the sample. The chain links TRBV5-1 to TRBJ1-5; D is unclear. This CDR3 has 15 residues. The ends were cut back, 2 bases at V and 0 bases at J, with 9 bases in the middle. Germline V gene data show CDR1 as SGHRS and CDR2 as YFSETQ. CDR3: CASSLTGDSNQPQHF. In DNA form, the CDR3 reads TGCGCCAGCAGCTTAACTGGGGATAGCAATCAGCCCCAGCATTTT.

This clone showed up just a few times. Other nucleotide sequences from this sample produce the same CDR3. The chain combines TRBV19 with TRBJ2-3; 11 positions match TRBD2. The CDR3 runs 14 residues. Trimming removed 10 bases from V and 0 bases from J; junction bases left unmatched: 3. Per germline, CDR1 LNHDA and CDR2 SQIVND (reference sequence). The DNA for the CDR3 is TGTGCCACCCGGACTAGCGGGAGCACAGATACGCAGTATTTT. It encodes CATRTSGSTDTQYF.

The V call is TRBV6-1, the J call TRBJ2-4; D ambiguous. Germline CDR1 and CDR2: MNHNS and SASEGT. This CDR3 comprises 14 residues. Trimming left V 5 bases short and J 6 bases short, with 14 bases between. The chain's CDR3 is CASSSIPSGNIQYF. Here the CDR3 DNA reads TGTGCCAGCAGTTCCATACCTAGTGGAAACATTCAGTACTTC.

The chain couples TRBV27 to TRBJ2-3; TRBD1 aligns across 8 bases. The length of the CDR3 is 13 residues. Per germline, CDR1 MNHEY and CDR2 SMNVEV (reference sequence). After removal of 9 bases from V and 2 bases from J, the junction contained 4 bases not matched to a gene. The CDR3 region is CASGTGYTDTQYF. The CDR3 bases are TGTGCCAGTGGGACAGGCTACACAGATACGCAGTATTTT.

V usage is TRBV5-6 and J usage is TRBJ2-1; D possibly matches TRBD1 or TRBD2 (5 bases each). Germline V CDR1 and CDR2: SGHDT, YYEEEE. V was clipped by 3 bases and J by 9 bases, with 10 bases between them. The CDR3 contains 12 residues. The CDR3 sequence is CASSWTGTEQFF. In DNA form, the CDR3 reads TGTGCCAGCAGCTGGACGGGGACTGAGCAGTTCTTC.

This clone was recorded only once. Within the sample, other DNA sequences also encode this same CDR3. The chain joins TRBV4-1 to TRBJ2-4, with 15 bases matching TRBD2. CDR3 length equals 18 residues. Germline V gene sequence: CDR1 MGHRA, CDR2 YSYEKL. V lost 4 bases, J lost 1 base, and 5 bases stayed unmatched. CDR3 region: CASSPGLAGGLAKNIQYF. As DNA, the CDR3 is TGCGCCAGCAGCCCGGGACTAGCGGGGGGTTTGGCCAAAAACATTCAGTACTTC.

The CDR3 DNA reads as TGCAGTGCTCTCAGGGGTTCTGAAGCTTTCTTT. Its translation: CSALRGSEAFF. The genes are TRBV20-1 and TRBJ1-1; D perhaps matches TRBD1 (6 bases). The V gene's germline CDR1 is DFQATT and CDR2 SNEGSKA (reference sequence). V was clipped by 5 bases and J by 6 bases, with 10 bases between them. The CDR3 consists of 11 residues.

This chain links TRBV29-1 with TRBJ2-1; D gene unclear. Germline CDR1 and CDR2: SQVTM and ANQGSEA. V dropped 7 bases and J dropped 11 bases, with 12 bases sitting between them. The CDR3 spans 10 residues. The CDR3: CSATQVKQFF. CDR3 sequence (DNA): TGCAGCGCGACCCAGGTAAAGCAGTTCTTC.

This clone was picked up many times. The chain has TRBV5-6 and TRBJ2-3; weak D call: TRBD1 (6 bases). The CDR3 has 17 residues. V was cut by 0 bases and J by 6 bases, with 20 bases left in between. CDR1 and CDR2 (germline): SGHDT, YYEEEE. The CDR3 DNA is TGTGCCAGCAGCTTGGTACCAGGACAGAGCCTAGGCGATACGCAGTATTTT. Its translation: CASSLVPGQSLGDTQYF.

This clone has only one observation. The chain has TRBV10-1 and TRBJ2-2; no definite D call. The CDR3 spans 14 residues. The germline CDR1 and CDR2 sequences are WNHNN and SYGVQD (reference sequence). V gave up 0 bases and J gave up 6 bases, with 8 bases separating them. CDR3 nucleotides: TGCGCCAGCAGTGAGTCGGGGAAGGCCGGGGAGCTGTTTTTT. Its translation: CASSESGKAGELFF.

J is TRBJ2-5 and V is TRBV2; the D is unclear. Germline V gene data show CDR1 as SNHLY and CDR2 as FYNNEI. Trimming took off 8 bases at V and 5 bases at J, with 15 bases between the two ends. The CDR3 runs to 13 residues. CDR3 in amino acids: CASGPNLGETQYF. The CDR3 DNA follows: TGTGCCAGCGGGCCAAATCTCGGGGAGACCCAGTACTTC.

This chain uses TRBV5-1 with TRBJ2-3; no definite D call. This CDR3 is 12 amino acids long. The germline gives CDR1 SGHRS, CDR2 YFSETQ. V lost 4 bases to trimming and J lost 6 bases, with 9 bases between them. CDR3 amino acids: CASSGTWDTQYF. The CDR3 DNA sequence: TGCGCCAGCAGCGGCACTTGGGATACGCAGTATTTT.

The CDR3 sequence: CASSIYPDNNYGYTF. The CDR3 DNA is TGTGCCAGTAGTATATACCCTGACAATAACTATGGCTACACCTTC. V usage is TRBV19 and J usage is TRBJ1-2; D not certain. This CDR3 has 15 residues. Trimming took 2 bases from V and 1 from J, leaving 11 bases between them. From germline, CDR1 is LNHDA and CDR2 SQIVND (reference sequence). Together with reference TRBV19 and TRBJ1-2, the CDR3 gives the full variable domain: DGGITQSPKYLFRKEGQNVTLSCEQNLNHDAMYWYRQDPGQGLRLIYYSQIVNDFQKGDIAEGYSVSREKKESFPLTVTSAQKNPTAFYLCASSIYPDNNYGYTFGSGTRLTVV.

The chain recombines TRBV2 with TRBJ2-3; D is unresolved. The V gene's germline CDR1 is SNHLY and CDR2 FYNNEI. CDR3 length: 12 amino acids. Trimming took 2 bases from V and 10 from J, leaving 10 bases between them. The CDR3 is CASSESSPPQYF. CDR3 nucleotide sequence: TGTGCCAGCAGTGAAAGTTCCCCCCCGCAGTATTTT.